This TCR beta chain was observed in a study of shared clonotypes between healthy human individuals. Positively selected for CCR7, the CD45RO-negative cells used as naive CD8 cells excluded terminally differentiated effector memory CD45RA+ cells. Germline V CDR1 and CDR2: SGHNT, YYREEE (reference sequence). The CDR3 runs to 14 residues. Losses at the gene ends were 0 bases for V and 4 bases for J; bases not matched to a gene: 3. Libraries were prepared by immunoSEQ multiplex PCR; TCRdb keeps only in-frame clonotypes and omits some of them. The sample has about 550,000 clones, roughly 95% seen once. The clonotype comes from a woman aged 25 to 39 in good health. Sequencing was done on a sample of naive CD8+ T cells sorted from blood. The V and J genes are TRBV5-4 and TRBJ2-7, with 8 positions matching TRBD2. The CDR3 coding sequence is TGTGCCAGCAGCTTGGAGAGCGGGAGTTACGAGCAGTACTTC. This translates into CASSLESGSYEQYF.